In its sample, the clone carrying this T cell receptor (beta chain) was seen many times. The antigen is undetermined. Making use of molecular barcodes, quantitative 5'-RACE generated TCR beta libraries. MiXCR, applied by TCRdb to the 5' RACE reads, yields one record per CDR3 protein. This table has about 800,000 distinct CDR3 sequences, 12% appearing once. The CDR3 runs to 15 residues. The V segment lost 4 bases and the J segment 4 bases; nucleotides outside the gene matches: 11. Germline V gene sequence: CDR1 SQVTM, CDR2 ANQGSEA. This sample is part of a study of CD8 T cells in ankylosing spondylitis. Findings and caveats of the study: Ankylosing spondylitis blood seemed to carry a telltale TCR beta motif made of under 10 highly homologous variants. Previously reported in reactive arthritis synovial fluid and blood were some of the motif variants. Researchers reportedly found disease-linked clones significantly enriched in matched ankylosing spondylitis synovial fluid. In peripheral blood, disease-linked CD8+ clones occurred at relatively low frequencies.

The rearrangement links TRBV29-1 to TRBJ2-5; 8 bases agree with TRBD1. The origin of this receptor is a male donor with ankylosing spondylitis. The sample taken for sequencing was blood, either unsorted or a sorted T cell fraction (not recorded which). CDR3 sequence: CSVVPRQGFGETQYF. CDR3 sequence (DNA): TGCAGCGTTGTTCCGCGACAGGGGTTTGGAGAGACCCAGTACTTC.